The present T cell receptor beta chain was sequenced within a study of T cell responses to AZD1222 COVID-19 vaccine. The CDR3 has 12 residues. The V and J ends lost 3 bases and 1 base respectively, with 1 base between them. Whole-study findings and limits: A mostly white British donor set with more females was recruited, and clonal diversity was possibly underestimated. Rises in breadth and depth of Spike-specific TCRs came after two AZD1222 doses.

The assay was immunoSEQ multiplex PCR, and TCRdb's table has in-frame clones only and misses some. The table shows 150,000 to 200,000 clones, with 94% occurring only once. Remarks on this clone: The antigen is undetermined. Other DNA sequences in this specimen translate into the identical CDR3.

The clonotype comes from an adult who received the AZD1222 COVID-19 vaccine. The chain recombines TRBV12-3 or TRBV12-4 with TRBJ1-5, with D unresolved. Specimen: peripheral blood, collected 28 days after the second AZD1222 dose. CDR3 sequence (DNA): TGTGCCAGCAGTTTCAGCAATCAGCCCCAGCATTTT. Amino acids: CASSFSNQPQHF.